This TCR beta chain originates from a study of cytomegalovirus exposure and HLA in healthy donors. Overall study findings and caveats: A later analysis reportedly found that, within productive TCRs, an Asian-associated ancestry cluster had fewer N-insertions than the mean observed across the approximately 700 donors. Among the sequence variants, a highly shared cluster was likely an artifact of sequencing. Usually a TCR sequence was rare, but some public TCRs were found in many donors.

Researchers ran the PCR with 60 Vbeta and 13 Jbeta primers. Profiled with immunoSEQ multiplex PCR; TCRdb holds only in-frame clones, not every one. In the table there are about 180,000 clones, 75% to 80% of which are singletons. On this clone: The antigen remains undetermined.

Donors were nominally healthy when sampled, though unrecorded immune exposures were likely. The TCR was taken from a man aged 35 to 55 in good health and CMV-seropositive. Material: PBMCs.

DNA for the CDR3: TGTGCCAGTAGTAAGCGCCAGATTCGGAACATTCAGTACTTC. It translates to CASSKRQIRNIQYF. The gene calls are TRBV19 and TRBJ2-4, with D unclear. Trimming took off 4 bases at V and 7 bases at J, with 14 bases between the two ends. CDR3 length: 14 residues. In germline, CDR1 is LNHDA, CDR2 SQIVND (reference sequence).